This T cell receptor (beta chain) was documented in a study of blood T cell repertoires in COVID-19. Residents of 24 US areas, aged roughly 18 to 90 years, made up the participants. This CDR3 spans 16 amino acids. The repertoire was sequenced with immunoSEQ multiplex PCR; TCRdb's copy has only in-frame clones and lacks some. The sample contains 250,000 to 350,000 clones, around 90% of which appear only once. The sequence derives from a woman aged 25 to 39 who had recovered from COVID-19. The source material was PBMCs or T cells enriched from blood (not recorded which). V gene TRBV1 combines with J gene TRBJ1-1; the table calls TRBD1, which could not be checked here. TRBV1 is tagged as a pseudogene. Written as DNA, the CDR3 is TGCACCAGCAGCCAAGATATACAGGGTCAGAACACTGAAGCTTTCTTT. Its protein product is CTSSQDIQGQNTEAFF.